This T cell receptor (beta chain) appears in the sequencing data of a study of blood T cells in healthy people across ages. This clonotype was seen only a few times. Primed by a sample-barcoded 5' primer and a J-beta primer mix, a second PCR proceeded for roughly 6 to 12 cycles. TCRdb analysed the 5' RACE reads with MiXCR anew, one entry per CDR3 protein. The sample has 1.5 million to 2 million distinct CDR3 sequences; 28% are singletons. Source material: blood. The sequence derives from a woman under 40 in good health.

The CDR3: CSAHNDRGSGYEQYF. The CDR3 DNA follows: TGCAGTGCCCATAACGACAGGGGAAGTGGGTACGAGCAGTACTTC. The rearrangement links TRBV20-1 to TRBJ2-7; TRBD1 agrees at 8 bases. J gave up 4 bases and V 6 bases, and 14 bases lay outside the gene matches. Germline assignment: CDR1 DFQATT and CDR2 SNEGSKA (reference sequence). The CDR3 contains 15 residues.